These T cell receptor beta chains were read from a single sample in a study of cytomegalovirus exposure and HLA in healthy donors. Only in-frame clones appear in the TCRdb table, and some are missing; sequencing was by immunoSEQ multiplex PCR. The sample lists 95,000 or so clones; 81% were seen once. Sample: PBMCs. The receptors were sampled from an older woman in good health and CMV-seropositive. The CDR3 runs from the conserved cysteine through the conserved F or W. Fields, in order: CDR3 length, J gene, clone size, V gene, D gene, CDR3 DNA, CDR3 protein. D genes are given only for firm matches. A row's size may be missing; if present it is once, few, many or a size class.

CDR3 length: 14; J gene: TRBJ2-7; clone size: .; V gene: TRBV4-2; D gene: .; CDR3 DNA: TGTGCCAGCAGCCAAGGAGGGGGTGATTACGAGCAGTACTTC; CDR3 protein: CASSQGGGDYEQYF
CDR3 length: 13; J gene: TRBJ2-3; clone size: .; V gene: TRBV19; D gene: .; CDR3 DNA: TGTGCCAGTAGTATCAGGGACACAGATACGCAGTATTTT; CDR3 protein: CASSIRDTDTQYF
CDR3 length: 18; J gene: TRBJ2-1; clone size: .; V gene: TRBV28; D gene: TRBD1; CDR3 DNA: TGTGCCAGCAGTTACGGACCCCACAGGGGGGTGGGCTACAATGAGCAGTTCTTC; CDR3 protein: CASSYGPHRGVGYNEQFF
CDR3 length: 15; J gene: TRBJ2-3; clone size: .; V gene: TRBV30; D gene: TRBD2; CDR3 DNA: TGTGCCTGGAGTGAGAGCGGGAGGGGGAAAGATACGCAGTATTTT; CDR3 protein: CAWSESGRGKDTQYF
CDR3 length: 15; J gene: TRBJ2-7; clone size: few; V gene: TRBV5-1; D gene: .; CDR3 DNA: TGCGCCAGCAGCCAGGACTATTCCACCCCCTACGAGCAGTACTTC; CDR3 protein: CASSQDYSTPYEQYF
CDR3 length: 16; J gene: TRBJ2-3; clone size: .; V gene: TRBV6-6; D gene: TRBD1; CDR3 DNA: TGTGCCAGCAGTTCGCGGACCAGGGGGTTCACAGATACGCAGTATTTT; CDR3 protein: CASSSRTRGFTDTQYF
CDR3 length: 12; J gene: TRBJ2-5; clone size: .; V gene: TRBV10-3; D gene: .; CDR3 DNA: TGTGCCATCAGTGAGTCGTCTGAGACCCAGTACTTC; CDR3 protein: CAISESSETQYF
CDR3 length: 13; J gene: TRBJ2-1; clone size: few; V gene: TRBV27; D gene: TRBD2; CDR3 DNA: TGTGCCAGCAATCCTAGCGGGGGGGGTGAGCAGTTCTTC; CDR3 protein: CASNPSGGGEQFF
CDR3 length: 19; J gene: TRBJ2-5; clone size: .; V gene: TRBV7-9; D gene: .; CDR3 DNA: TGTTCCAGCAGCTTAAGCAGCCCTGGGGGAGGGGGAAACCAAGAGACCCAGTACTTC; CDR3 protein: CSSSLSSPGGGGNQETQYF
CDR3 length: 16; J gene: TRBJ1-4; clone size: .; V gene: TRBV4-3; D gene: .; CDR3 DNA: TGCGCCAGCAGCCAAGACAGAGGACCGGGAGGTGAAAAACTGTTTTTT; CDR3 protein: CASSQDRGPGGEKLFF
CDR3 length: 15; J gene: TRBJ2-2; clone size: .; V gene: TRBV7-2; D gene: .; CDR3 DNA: TGTGCCAGCAGCTTAGCGGGAGTTCGGATCGGGGAGCTGTTTTTT; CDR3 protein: CASSLAGVRIGELFF
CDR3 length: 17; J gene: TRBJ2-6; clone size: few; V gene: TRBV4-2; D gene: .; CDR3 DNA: TGTGCCAGCAGCCTACGGCAGGGAGGCTCTGGGGCCAACGTCCTGACTTTC; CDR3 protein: CASSLRQGGSGANVLTF
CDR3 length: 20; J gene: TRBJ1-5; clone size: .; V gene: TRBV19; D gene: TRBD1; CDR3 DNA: TGTGCCAGTAGTTCGTCCCTCATCGGGACTCACCAGGGGGCTAATCAGCCCCAGCATTTT; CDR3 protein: CASSSSLIGTHQGANQPQHF
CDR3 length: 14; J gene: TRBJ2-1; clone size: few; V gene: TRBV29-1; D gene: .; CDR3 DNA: TGCAGCCTTCAAGGGGCGAGCTCCTACAATGAGCAGTTCTTC; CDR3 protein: CSLQGASSYNEQFF
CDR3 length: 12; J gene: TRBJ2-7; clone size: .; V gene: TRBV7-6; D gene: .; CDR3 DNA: TGTGCCAGCAGCTCACAGGGCTACGAGCAGTACTTC; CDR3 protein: CASSSQGYEQYF
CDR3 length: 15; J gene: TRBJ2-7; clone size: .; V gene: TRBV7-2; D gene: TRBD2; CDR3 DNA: TGTGCCAGCAGCTTAGGTAGCGGGCATTCCTACGAGCAGTACTTC; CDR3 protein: CASSLGSGHSYEQYF
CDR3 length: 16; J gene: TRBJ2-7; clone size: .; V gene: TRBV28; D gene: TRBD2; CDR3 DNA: TGTGCCAGCAGTTCCCCCACTAGCGGAAGAACCTACGAGCAGTACTTC; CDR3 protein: CASSSPTSGRTYEQYF
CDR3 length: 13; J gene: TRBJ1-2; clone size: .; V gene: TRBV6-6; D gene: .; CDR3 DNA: TGTGCCAGCAGACCACCGGGAAACTATGGCTACACCTTC; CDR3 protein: CASRPPGNYGYTF
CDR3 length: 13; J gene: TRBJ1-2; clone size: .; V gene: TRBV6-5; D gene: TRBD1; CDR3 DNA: TGTGCCAGCAATGACAGGGGGAACTATGGCTACACCTTC; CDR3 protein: CASNDRGNYGYTF
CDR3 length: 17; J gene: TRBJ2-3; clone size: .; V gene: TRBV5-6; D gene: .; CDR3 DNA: TGTGCCAGCAGCTTGGGTTTAACGGTCAGGGTGACAGATACGCAGTATTTT; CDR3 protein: CASSLGLTVRVTDTQYF
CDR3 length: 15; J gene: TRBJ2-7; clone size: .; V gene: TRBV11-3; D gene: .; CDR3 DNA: TGTGCCAGCAGCTTACCCAGCGGTCTATCCTACGAGCAGTACTTC; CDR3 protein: CASSLPSGLSYEQYF
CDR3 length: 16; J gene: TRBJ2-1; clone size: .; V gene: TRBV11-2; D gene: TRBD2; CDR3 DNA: TGTGCCAGCAGCTTACAGATGGCTAGCGGGAGTAATGAGCAGTTCTTC; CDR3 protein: CASSLQMASGSNEQFF
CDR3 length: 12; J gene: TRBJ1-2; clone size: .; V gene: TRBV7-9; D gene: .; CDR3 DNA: TGTGCCAGCAGCGTTAAAGACATCTCCTACACCTTC; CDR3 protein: CASSVKDISYTF
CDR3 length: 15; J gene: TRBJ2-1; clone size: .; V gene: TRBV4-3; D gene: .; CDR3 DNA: TGCGCCAGCAGCCAAGTCTCTACCTCCTACAATGAGCAGTTCTTC; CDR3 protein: CASSQVSTSYNEQFF
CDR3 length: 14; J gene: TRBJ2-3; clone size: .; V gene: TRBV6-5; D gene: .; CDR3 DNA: TGTGCCAGCAGCCCGGGACAATTCACAGATACGCAGTATTTT; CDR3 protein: CASSPGQFTDTQYF
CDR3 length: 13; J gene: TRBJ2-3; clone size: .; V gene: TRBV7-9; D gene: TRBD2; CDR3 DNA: TGTGCCCCCGGGGCTAGCGGAGTAGATACGCAGTATTTT; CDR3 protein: CAPGASGVDTQYF
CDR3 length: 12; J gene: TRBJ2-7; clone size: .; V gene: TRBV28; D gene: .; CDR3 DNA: TGTGCCATCGACAGAGGGGGACGCGAGCAGTACTTC; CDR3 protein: CAIDRGGREQYF
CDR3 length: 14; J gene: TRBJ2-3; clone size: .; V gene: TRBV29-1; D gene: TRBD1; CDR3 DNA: TGCAGCGTTAAGTTACAGGGGGCGACAGATACGCAGTATTTT; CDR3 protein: CSVKLQGATDTQYF
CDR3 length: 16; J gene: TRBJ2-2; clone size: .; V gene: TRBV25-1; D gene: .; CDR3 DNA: TGTGCCAGCAGTACCTTCCCTGGGGGCGACGGCGGGGAGCTGTTTTTT; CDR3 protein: CASSTFPGGDGGELFF
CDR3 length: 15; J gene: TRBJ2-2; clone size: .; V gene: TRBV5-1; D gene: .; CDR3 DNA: TGCGCCAGCAGCTTGGAGTTAGCTCCCACCGGGGAGCTGTTTTTT; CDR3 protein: CASSLELAPTGELFF
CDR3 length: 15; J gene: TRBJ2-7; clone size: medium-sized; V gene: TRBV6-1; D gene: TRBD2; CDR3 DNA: TGTGCCAGCAGTCCCGTGGGAGGGGTCAAACACGAGCAGTACTTC; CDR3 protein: CASSPVGGVKHEQYF
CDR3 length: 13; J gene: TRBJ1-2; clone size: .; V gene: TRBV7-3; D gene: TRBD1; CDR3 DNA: TGTGCCAGCAGCCCTGGACAGGATCGAGGCTACACCTTC; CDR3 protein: CASSPGQDRGYTF
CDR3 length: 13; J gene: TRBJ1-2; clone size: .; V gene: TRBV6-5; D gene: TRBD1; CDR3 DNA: TGTGCCAGCGGAAGGGGACAGGGGAAGGGCTACACCTTC; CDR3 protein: CASGRGQGKGYTF
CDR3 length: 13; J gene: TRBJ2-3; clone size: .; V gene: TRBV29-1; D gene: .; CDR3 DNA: TGCAGCGCTGAGGCCTCTAGACCTGGCCCGCAGTATTTT; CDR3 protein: CSAEASRPGPQYF
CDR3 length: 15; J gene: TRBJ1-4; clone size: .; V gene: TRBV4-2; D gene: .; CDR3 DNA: TGTGCCAGCAGTCTTGCGGACAACTTATATGAAAAACTGTTTTTT; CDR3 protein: CASSLADNLYEKLFF
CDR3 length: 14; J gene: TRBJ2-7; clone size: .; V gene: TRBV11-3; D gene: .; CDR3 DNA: TGTGCCAGCAGCTTATCCCCCAGGGGTAACGAGCAGTACTTC; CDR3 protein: CASSLSPRGNEQYF
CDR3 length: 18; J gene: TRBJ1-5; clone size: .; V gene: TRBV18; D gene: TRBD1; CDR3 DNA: TGTGCCAGCTCACCAGGGACAGGGGGTGGTTTTGGGAATCAGCCCCAGCATTTT; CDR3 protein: CASSPGTGGGFGNQPQHF
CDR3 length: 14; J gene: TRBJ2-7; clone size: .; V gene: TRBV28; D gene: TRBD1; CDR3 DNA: TGTGCCAGCAGCTGGGGACAGCCTAACTACGAGCAGTACTTC; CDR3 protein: CASSWGQPNYEQYF
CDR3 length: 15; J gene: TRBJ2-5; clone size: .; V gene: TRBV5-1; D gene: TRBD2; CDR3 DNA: TGCGCCAGCAGCTTGCCTAGCGGGGGCCAAGAGACCCAGTACTTC; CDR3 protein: CASSLPSGGQETQYF
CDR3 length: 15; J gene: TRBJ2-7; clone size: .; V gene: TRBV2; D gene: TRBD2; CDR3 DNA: TGTGCCAGCAGTGAAGCGACTAGCGCCAACTACGAGCAGTACTTC; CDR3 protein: CASSEATSANYEQYF
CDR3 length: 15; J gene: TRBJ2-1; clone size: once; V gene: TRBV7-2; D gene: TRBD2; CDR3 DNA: TGTGCCAGCAGCCCCGATAGCGGGAGTTGGAATGAGCAGTTCTTC; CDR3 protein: CASSPDSGSWNEQFF
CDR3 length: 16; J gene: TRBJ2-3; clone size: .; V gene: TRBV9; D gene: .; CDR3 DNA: TGTGCCAGCAGCGGAGGAGCGGCCCCCCGGGTAGATACGCAGTATTTT; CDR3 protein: CASSGGAAPRVDTQYF
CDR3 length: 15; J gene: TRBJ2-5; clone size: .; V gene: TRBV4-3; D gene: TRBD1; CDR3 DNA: TGCGCCAGCAGCCCCCCAGGACAGGGGAGGGAGACCCAGTACTTC; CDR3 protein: CASSPPGQGRETQYF
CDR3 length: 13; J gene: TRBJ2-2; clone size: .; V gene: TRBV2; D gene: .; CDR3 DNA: TGTGCCAGCAGTGGCCGAGTGACTGGGGAGCTGTTTTTT; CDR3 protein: CASSGRVTGELFF
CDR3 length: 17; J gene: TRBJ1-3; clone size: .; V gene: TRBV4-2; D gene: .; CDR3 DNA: TGTGCCAGCAGCCAAGATAGCGGTCAGAGCTCTGGAAACACCATATATTTT; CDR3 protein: CASSQDSGQSSGNTIYF
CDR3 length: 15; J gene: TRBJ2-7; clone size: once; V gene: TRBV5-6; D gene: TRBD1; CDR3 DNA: TGTGCCAGCAGCCAAGGAGACAGGGAGCCCTACGAGCAGTACTTC; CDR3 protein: CASSQGDREPYEQYF
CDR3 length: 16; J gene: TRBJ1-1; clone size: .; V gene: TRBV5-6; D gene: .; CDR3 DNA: TGTGCCAGCAGCTTGAACCGGATAAGTGGGAGCACTGAAGCTTTCTTT; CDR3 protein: CASSLNRISGSTEAFF
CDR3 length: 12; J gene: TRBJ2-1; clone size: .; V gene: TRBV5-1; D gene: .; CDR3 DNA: TGCGCCAGCAGGGGAGGAGGCCATGAGCAGTTCTTC; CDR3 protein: CASRGGGHEQFF
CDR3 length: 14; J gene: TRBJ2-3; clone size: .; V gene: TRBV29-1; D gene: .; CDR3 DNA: TGCAGCGTTGCAGGCGAGTCTAGCACAGATACGCAGTATTTT; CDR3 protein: CSVAGESSTDTQYF
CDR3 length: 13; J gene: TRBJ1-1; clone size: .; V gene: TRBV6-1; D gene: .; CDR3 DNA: TGTGCCAGCAGGGTAACAGGGATCACTGAAGCTTTCTTT; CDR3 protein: CASRVTGITEAFF
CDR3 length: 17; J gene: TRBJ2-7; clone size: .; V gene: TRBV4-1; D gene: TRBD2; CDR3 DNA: TGCGCCAGCAGCCAAGCTTCCCTAGCGGGAGTCTGGTACGAGCAGTACTTC; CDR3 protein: CASSQASLAGVWYEQYF
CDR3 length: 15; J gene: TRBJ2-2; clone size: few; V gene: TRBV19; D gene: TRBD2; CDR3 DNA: TGTGCCAGTAGCTTGGGCGGGAGCGCTACCGGGGAGCTGTTTTTT; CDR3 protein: CASSLGGSATGELFF